Listed below are T cell receptor beta chains from one sample, sequenced in a study of blood T cell repertoires in COVID-19. TCRdb's copy holds only in-frame clones and misses some; the assay was immunoSEQ multiplex PCR. The sample consists of around 200,000 clones, roughly 87% of them appearing once. Sequencing was carried out using peripheral blood. The receptors shown here come from a woman between 18 and 29 years old who had recovered from COVID-19. CDR3s include the opening cysteine and the closing phenylalanine or tryptophan. Fields, in order: clone size, V gene, J gene, D gene, CDR3 protein, CDR3 DNA. The D gene is left open where the match is weak. Rows give clone size only sometimes, using once, few, many, or a class for an expanded clone.

NA	TRBV7-2	TRBJ1-1	NA	CASSVYSYRVNTEAFF	TGTGCCAGCAGCGTGTACTCTTACAGGGTGAACACTGAAGCTTTCTTT
NA	TRBV3-1/TRBV3-2	TRBJ1-2	NA	CASSLLADYGYTF	TGTGCCAGCAGCCTCCTTGCGGACTATGGCTACACCTTC
NA	TRBV19	TRBJ1-5	TRBD1	CASTPTGHSNQPQHF	TGTGCCAGTACCCCGACAGGGCATAGCAATCAGCCCCAGCATTTT
NA	TRBV7-9	TRBJ1-1	NA	CASSLAEGGLNTEAFF	TGTGCCAGCAGCTTAGCCGAGGGGGGGCTAAACACTGAAGCTTTCTTT
NA	TRBV2	TRBJ2-3	TRBD1	CASSGDRAFADTQYF	TGTGCCAGCAGTGGGGACAGGGCTTTCGCAGATACGCAGTATTTT
few	TRBV19	TRBJ1-1	NA	CASHQGPEAFF	TGTGCCAGTCATCAGGGGCCTGAAGCTTTCTTT
NA	TRBV18	TRBJ2-1	TRBD1	CASSPPGTGLYNEQFF	TGTGCCAGCTCACCACCCGGGACAGGGCTCTACAATGAGCAGTTCTTC
once	TRBV20-1	TRBJ2-7	NA	CSAGLSYEQYF	TGCAGTGCCGGACTTTCCTACGAGCAGTACTTC
NA	TRBV10-1	TRBJ1-1	NA	CASKGSQGPAFF	TGCGCCAGCAAAGGATCACAGGGCCCAGCTTTCTTT
NA	TRBV21-1	TRBJ2-7	NA	CAVPLGEQYF	TGTGCCGTACCTCTAGGAGAGCAGTACTTC
NA	TRBV11-2	TRBJ1-1	TRBD1	CASRWDRGRYTEAFF	TGTGCCAGCAGATGGGACAGGGGTCGATACACTGAAGCTTTCTTT
NA	TRBV19	TRBJ1-2	TRBD1	CASKRQGATLAGYTF	TGTGCCAGTAAAAGACAGGGGGCGACTTTGGCTGGCTACACCTTC
NA	TRBV27	TRBJ2-7	NA	CASSQGRYEQYF	TGTGCCAGCAGTCAAGGCAGGTACGAGCAGTACTTC
once	TRBV15	TRBJ1-4	NA	CATSREVRFNEKLFF	TGTGCCACCAGCAGAGAGGTCAGATTTAATGAAAAACTGTTTTTT
once	TRBV23-1	TRBJ2-1	NA	CASSQLFVPERDQGGNEQFF	TGCGCCAGCAGTCAATTGTTTGTTCCGGAGCGGGACCAAGGGGGGAATGAGCAGTTCTTC
NA	TRBV7-8	TRBJ2-7	NA	CASSPRDSTSYEQYF	TGTGCCAGCAGCCCTCGCGACTCGACCAGCTACGAGCAGTACTTC
NA	TRBV27	TRBJ2-3	NA	CASSRGGELSTDTQYF	TGTGCCAGCAGCCGAGGGGGTGAGCTAAGCACAGATACGCAGTATTTT
few	TRBV18	TRBJ1-1	NA	CASSPPGAGLTEAFF	TGTGCCAGCTCACCACCAGGGGCAGGGCTCACTGAAGCTTTCTTT
NA	TRBV18	TRBJ2-7	TRBD1	CASSPGTARSSYEQYF	TGTGCCAGCTCACCCGGGACAGCAAGGAGCTCCTACGAGCAGTACTTC
NA	TRBV2	TRBJ1-5	NA	CASRYRANSNQPQHF	TGTGCCAGCAGATACAGGGCAAATAGCAATCAGCCCCAGCATTTT
NA	TRBV4-1	TRBJ2-5	TRBD2	CASSPQLAGDVETQYF	TGCGCCAGCAGCCCCCAACTAGCGGGAGACGTAGAGACCCAGTACTTC
NA	TRBV6-5	TRBJ1-2	NA	CASSSGGGGIGYGYTF	TGTGCCAGCAGTTCCGGGGGTGGAGGGATCGGCTATGGCTACACCTTC
NA	TRBV5-4	TRBJ2-3	NA	CASSLAWDSVTDTQYF	TGTGCCAGCAGCTTGGCCTGGGATAGCGTGACAGATACGCAGTATTTT
NA	TRBV3-1/TRBV3-2	TRBJ2-7	NA	CASSPGLPRGEQYF	TGTGCCAGCAGCCCCGGACTACCCCGGGGGGAGCAGTACTTC
NA	TRBV6-4	TRBJ1-4	TRBD1	CASSDSNGTGRGEKLFF	TGTGCCAGCAGTGACTCGAACGGGACAGGGAGAGGTGAAAAACTGTTTTTT
NA	TRBV7-9	TRBJ2-1	TRBD2	CASSQRTSGYNEQFF	TGTGCCAGCAGCCAGCGGACTAGCGGATACAATGAGCAGTTCTTC
NA	TRBV6-2/TRBV6-3	TRBJ1-5	NA	CASSYRGGTGNNQPQHF	TGTGCCAGCAGTTACAGGGGGGGTACAGGGAACAATCAGCCCCAGCATTTT
NA	TRBV5-4	TRBJ2-5	NA	CASRIYRDTRETQYF	TGTGCCAGCAGAATATACAGGGATACAAGGGAGACCCAGTACTTC
NA	TRBV9	TRBJ2-7	NA	CASSVELGREQYF	TGTGCCAGCAGCGTAGAGTTAGGGAGGGAGCAGTACTTC
NA	TRBV7-9	TRBJ2-3	NA	CASSSGQWPTDTQYF	TGTGCCAGCAGCAGTGGACAGTGGCCCACAGATACGCAGTATTTT
NA	TRBV5-1	TRBJ2-7	TRBD2	CASSLTSGRLDEQYF	TGCGCCAGCAGCTTGACTAGCGGGAGGTTGGACGAGCAGTACTTC
NA	TRBV6-5	TRBJ1-1	TRBD1	CASSLGQGYTEAFF	TGTGCCAGCAGTTTGGGACAGGGGTATACTGAAGCTTTCTTT
NA	TRBV7-9	TRBJ2-7	NA	CASSPIGAGVYEQYF	TGTGCCAGCAGCCCGATTGGGGCAGGAGTCTACGAGCAGTACTTC
NA	TRBV2	TRBJ1-2	TRBD1	CASSEFWTGRYGYTF	TGTGCCAGCAGTGAATTTTGGACAGGTCGCTATGGCTACACCTTC
NA	TRBV4-2	TRBJ2-7	TRBD2	CASSQGGREGTYEQYF	TGTGCCAGCAGCCAAGGAGGGAGGGAGGGTACCTACGAGCAGTACTTC
NA	TRBV10-3	TRBJ2-4	TRBD1	CAIARDRVDIQYF	TGTGCCATCGCCAGAGACAGGGTGGACATTCAGTACTTC
NA	TRBV27	TRBJ2-7	TRBD1	CASSSNRGQREQYF	TGTGCCAGCAGCTCAAACAGGGGGCAGCGCGAGCAGTACTTC
NA	TRBV18	TRBJ2-7	TRBD2	CASSPGGLAGFSYEQYF	TGTGCCAGCTCACCGGGGGGACTAGCGGGGTTCTCCTACGAGCAGTACTTC
NA	TRBV19	TRBJ2-3	NA	CASSIEGDTQYF	TGTGCCAGTAGTATTGAGGGAGATACGCAGTATTTT
NA	TRBV10-1	TRBJ2-1	TRBD2	CASSVLGTSGHNEQFF	TGCGCCAGCAGTGTACTGGGCACTAGCGGTCACAATGAGCAGTTCTTC
NA	TRBV2	TRBJ1-3	TRBD1	CASSDDRGSAGNTIYF	TGTGCCAGCAGCGACGACAGGGGTTCCGCTGGAAACACCATATATTTT
once	TRBV4-1	TRBJ2-1	NA	CASSQGPGLPSNEQFF	TGCGCCAGCAGCCAGGGACCGGGACTCCCCTCGAATGAGCAGTTCTTC
NA	TRBV19	TRBJ1-5	NA	CATRTVQDSNQPQHF	TGTGCCACTAGGACAGTGCAAGATAGCAATCAGCCCCAGCATTTT
NA	TRBV20-1	TRBJ2-7	TRBD2	CSASRGRAVYEQYF	TGCAGTGCTAGTCGGGGGAGGGCCGTCTACGAGCAGTACTTC
once	TRBV4-2	TRBJ2-7	NA	CASSQPRGALIYEQYF	TGTGCCAGCAGCCAACCCCGCGGGGCCCTAATCTACGAGCAGTACTTC
NA	TRBV3-1/TRBV3-2	TRBJ2-7	TRBD2	CASSQSAGVVYF	TGTGCCAGCAGCCAATCAGCGGGAGTAGTGTACTTC
once	TRBV9	TRBJ2-7	NA	CASSVEQSYEQYF	TGTGCCAGCAGCGTAGAACAGTCCTACGAGCAGTACTTC
NA	TRBV11-2	TRBJ2-5	TRBD2	CASSLYASGQETQYF	TGTGCCAGCAGCTTATACGCTAGCGGACAAGAGACCCAGTACTTC
NA	TRBV5-6	TRBJ2-1	NA	CASSHGRNEQFF	TGTGCCAGCAGCCACGGCAGGAATGAGCAGTTCTTC
NA	TRBV27	TRBJ1-6	NA	CASSVTSSYNSPLHF	TGTGCCAGCAGTGTAACGAGCTCCTATAATTCACCCCTCCACTTT
NA	TRBV7-6	TRBJ2-2	TRBD2	CASSRPDGRASTGELFF	TGTGCCAGCAGCAGACCAGACGGGAGGGCCAGCACCGGGGAGCTGTTTTTT
NA	TRBV7-2	TRBJ2-3	TRBD2	CASSLDRLAGTDTQYF	TGTGCCAGCAGCTTAGATCGACTAGCGGGGACAGATACGCAGTATTTT
NA	TRBV19	TRBJ1-1	NA	CASSISFSTEAFF	TGTGCCAGTAGTATTTCATTCAGTACTGAAGCTTTCTTT
NA	TRBV5-6	TRBJ2-7	TRBD2	CASSPRAGVTYEQYF	TGTGCCAGCAGCCCTCGGGCGGGAGTTACCTACGAGCAGTACTTC
NA	TRBV19	TRBJ1-2	NA	CASSIVWGPYGYTF	TGTGCCAGTAGTATAGTTTGGGGGCCTTATGGCTACACCTTC
NA	TRBV30	TRBJ2-1	TRBD2	CAWGVGTSGANEQFF	TGTGCCTGGGGTGTAGGGACTAGCGGGGCCAATGAGCAGTTCTTC
NA	TRBV7-9	TRBJ2-7	NA	CASSSSGQSYEQYF	TGTGCCAGCAGCTCGTCAGGGCAGTCCTACGAGCAGTACTTC
NA	TRBV7-2	TRBJ2-7	TRBD2	CASSPYGRSGSTPYEQYF	TGTGCCAGCAGCCCATACGGAAGAAGCGGGAGTACTCCCTACGAGCAGTACTTC
NA	TRBV4-1	TRBJ1-1	NA	CASSRGTEAFF	TGCGCCAGCAGCCGAGGCACTGAAGCTTTCTTT